This T cell receptor beta chain was sequenced for a study of T-cell memory formation after mild COVID-19 (TCRdb year 2021). Concerning the study at large: Most TCR sequence clusters were specific to one of the two donors. T-cell clones expanding and contracting after mild COVID-19 in two donors were tracked by longitudinal TCRalpha and TCRbeta repertoire sequencing. Two young, previously healthy adult volunteers made up the cohort, one male and one female.

Ficoll-Paque density gradient centrifugation was used to isolate PBMCs. Beyond this particular receptor, the publication reports: The study included only a couple of mild cases, and larger cohorts that include severe cases with pre-infection samples were judged to be necessary. SARS-CoV-2 specificity was not confirmed for the second-wave clones peaking on day 37. Contracting CD4+ clones turned up mainly in the CM and EM memory subsets, whereas EMRA was where CD8+ clones were enriched. Clones contracting from day 15 to 85 had balanced CD4/CD8 phenotypes, while a second wave expanding from day 15 to 37 was biased towards CD4+. Some responding clones were detected in pre-infection memory, which suggested that pre-existing cross-reactive memory T cells had joined the SARS-CoV-2 response.

The sequencer listed for this sample is Illumina NovaSeq 6000. cDNA libraries for TCRalpha and TCRbeta were prepared by 5'RACE using constant-segment primers, with sample barcodes and unique molecular identifiers added. RNA was extracted from every sample with Trizol reagent. The libraries were amplified in two PCR steps, and the second step added a second sample barcode and Illumina TruSeq adapters. Sequencing of libraries was performed on an Illumina NovaSeq with 2 x 150 bp paired-end reads. The original methods were these. With migec v1.2.7, reads were demultiplexed and then collapsed into UMI-guided consensus sequences. Using mixcr v2.1.11, UMI consensuses were aligned to TRA and TRB V and J templates and then assembled into clonotypes. Expanded or contracted clonotypes were those called significant by both edgeR and NoisET, with noise models trained on biological replicates. For edgeR calls, the cutoffs were a false discovery rate-adjusted p below 0.01 and a log2 fold-change threshold of 1. PCA with hierarchical clustering of max-normalized trajectories of the 1000 most abundant clonotypes was used as exploratory dynamics analysis. Each responding clone was given a CD4 or CD8 phenotype based on the CD4+ and CD8+ repertoires, which had been sequenced separately. The public reads were run again by TCRdb, first through fastp at Q25 and then through MiXCR, and only productive beta chains were kept. A single entry per CDR3 protein holds the most common genes and DNA from its merged rows. The V and J calls and clone size are TCRdb's, not the authors'. For this sample the table gives a few hundred thousand distinct CDR3 sequences, of which more than 15% were detected only once. Under 25% of the sample goes to the ten largest clones.

V is reduced by 3 bases and J by 4 bases, leaving a spacing of 6 bases between them. The CDR3 goes from the cysteine to the phenylalanine over 11 residues. Here the CDR3 DNA is all that survives: 33 bases in frame from base 1. CDR1 is given as DFQATT and CDR2 as SNEGSKA, both from the germline V gene (reference sequence). To note about this clonotype: The antigen this receptor binds is unknown. No base-level quality is on record; no much larger clone is a single base apart.

The sequence links TRBV20-1 to TRBJ1-1; tentative D gene TRBD1, with 6 bases matching. The sequenced sample was PBMCs or a T cell subset sorted from them (not recorded which). This clonotype originated in a man aged 18-30 years who had mild COVID-19 (a few samples of this study predate the infection). The sample titles of this study are shuffled in the database, so cell type and time point are left out; the donor was told from shared clones. The sequence in DNA is TGCAGTGCTAGCAGGGGCACTGAAGCTTTCTTT. This translates into CSASRGTEAFF.